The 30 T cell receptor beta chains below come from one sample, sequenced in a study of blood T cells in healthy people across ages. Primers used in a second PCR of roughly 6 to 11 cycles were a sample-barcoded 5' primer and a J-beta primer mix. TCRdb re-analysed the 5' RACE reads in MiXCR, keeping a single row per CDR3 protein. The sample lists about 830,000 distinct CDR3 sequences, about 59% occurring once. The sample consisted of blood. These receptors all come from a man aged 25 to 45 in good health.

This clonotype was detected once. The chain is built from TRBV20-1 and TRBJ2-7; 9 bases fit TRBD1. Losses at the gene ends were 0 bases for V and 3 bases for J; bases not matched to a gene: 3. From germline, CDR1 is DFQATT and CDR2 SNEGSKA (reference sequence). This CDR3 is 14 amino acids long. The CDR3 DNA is TGCAGTGCTAGAGATTGGGACAGGGTCTACGAGCAGTACTTC. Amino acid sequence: CSARDWDRVYEQYF.

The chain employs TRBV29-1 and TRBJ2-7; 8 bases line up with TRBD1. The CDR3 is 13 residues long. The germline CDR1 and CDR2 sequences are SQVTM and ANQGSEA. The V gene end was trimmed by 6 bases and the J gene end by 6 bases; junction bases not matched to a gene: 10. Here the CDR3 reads CSVGQGGAGEQYF. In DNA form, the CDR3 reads TGCAGCGTAGGACAGGGAGGAGCTGGCGAGCAGTACTTC.

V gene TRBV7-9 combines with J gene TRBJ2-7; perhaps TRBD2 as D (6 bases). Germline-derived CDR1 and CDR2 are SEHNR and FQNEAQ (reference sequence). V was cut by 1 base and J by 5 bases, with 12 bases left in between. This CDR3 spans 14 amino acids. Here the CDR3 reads CASSLGREVHEQYF. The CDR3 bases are TGTGCCAGCAGCTTAGGGAGGGAAGTTCACGAGCAGTACTTC. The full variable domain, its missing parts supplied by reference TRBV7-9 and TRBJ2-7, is DTGVSQNPRHKITKRGQNVTFRCDPISEHNRLYWYRQTLGQGPEFLTYFQNEAQLEKSRLLSDRFSAERPKGSFSTLEIQRTEQGDSAMYLCASSLGREVHEQYFGPGTRLTVT.

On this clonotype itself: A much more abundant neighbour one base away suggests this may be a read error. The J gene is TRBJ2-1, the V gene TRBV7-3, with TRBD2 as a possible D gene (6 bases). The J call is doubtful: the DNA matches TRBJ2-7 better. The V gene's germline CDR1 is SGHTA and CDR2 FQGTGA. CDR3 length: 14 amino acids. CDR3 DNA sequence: TGTGCCAGCGGTGACGGGGGTTCCTGCAATGAGCAGTACTTC. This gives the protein CASGDGGSCNEQYF.

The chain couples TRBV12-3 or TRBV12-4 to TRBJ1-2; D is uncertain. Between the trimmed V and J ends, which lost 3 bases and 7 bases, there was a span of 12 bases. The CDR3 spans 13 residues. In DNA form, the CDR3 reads TGTGCCAGCAGTTTTAAGGGCTTAAGTGGCTACACCTTC. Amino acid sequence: CASSFKGLSGYTF.

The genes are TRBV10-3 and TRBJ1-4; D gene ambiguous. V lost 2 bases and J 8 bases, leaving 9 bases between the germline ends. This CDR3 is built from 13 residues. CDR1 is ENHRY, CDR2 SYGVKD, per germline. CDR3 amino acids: CAISEIPEEKLFF. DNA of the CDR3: TGTGCCATCAGTGAGATCCCTGAGGAAAAACTGTTTTTT.

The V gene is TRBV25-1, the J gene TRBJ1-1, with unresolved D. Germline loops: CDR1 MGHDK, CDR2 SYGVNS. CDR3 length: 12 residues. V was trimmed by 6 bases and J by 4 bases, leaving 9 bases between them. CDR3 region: CASRLEGTEAFF. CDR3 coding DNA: TGTGCCAGCAGGCTAGAGGGCACTGAAGCTTTCTTT.

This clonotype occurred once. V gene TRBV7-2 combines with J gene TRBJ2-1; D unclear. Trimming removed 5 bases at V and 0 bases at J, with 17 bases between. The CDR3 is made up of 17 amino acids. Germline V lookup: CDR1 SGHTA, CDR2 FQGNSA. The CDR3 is CASSPGGLSSSYNEQFF. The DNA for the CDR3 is TGTGCCAGCAGCCCCGGCGGCCTCAGCAGCTCCTACAATGAGCAGTTCTTC.

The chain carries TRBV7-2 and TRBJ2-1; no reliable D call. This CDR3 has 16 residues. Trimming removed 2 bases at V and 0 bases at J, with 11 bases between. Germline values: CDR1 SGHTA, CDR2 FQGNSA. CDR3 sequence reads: CASSLLQRFSYNEQFF. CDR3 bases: TGTGCCAGCAGCTTACTCCAGCGTTTCTCCTACAATGAGCAGTTCTTC.

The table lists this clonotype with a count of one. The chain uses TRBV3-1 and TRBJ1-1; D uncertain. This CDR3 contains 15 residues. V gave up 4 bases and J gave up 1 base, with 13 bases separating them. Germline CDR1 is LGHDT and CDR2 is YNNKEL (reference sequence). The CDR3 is CASSPRRKWNTEAFF. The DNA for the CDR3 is TGTGCCAGCAGCCCTCGACGGAAGTGGAACACTGAAGCTTTCTTT.

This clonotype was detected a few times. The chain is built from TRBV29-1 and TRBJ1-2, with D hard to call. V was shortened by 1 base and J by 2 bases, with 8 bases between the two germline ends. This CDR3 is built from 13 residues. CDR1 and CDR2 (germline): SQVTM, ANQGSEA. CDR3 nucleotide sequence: TGCAGCGTTGAAGCCGGGGTAAACTATGGCTACACCTTC. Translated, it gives CSVEAGVNYGYTF.

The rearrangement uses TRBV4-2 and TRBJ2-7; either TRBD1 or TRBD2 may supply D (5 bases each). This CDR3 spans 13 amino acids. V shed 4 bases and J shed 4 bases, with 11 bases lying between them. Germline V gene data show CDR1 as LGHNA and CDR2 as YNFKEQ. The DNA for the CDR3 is TGTGCCAGCAGCCCCCGGGGCGAGTACGAGCAGTACTTC. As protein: CASSPRGEYEQYF.

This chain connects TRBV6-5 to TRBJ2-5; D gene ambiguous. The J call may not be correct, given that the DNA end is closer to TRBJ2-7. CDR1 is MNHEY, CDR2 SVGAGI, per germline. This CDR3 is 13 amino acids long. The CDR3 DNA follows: TGTGCCAGCAGTTACTCGCAGACCTACGAGCAGTACTTC. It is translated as CASSYSQTYEQYF.

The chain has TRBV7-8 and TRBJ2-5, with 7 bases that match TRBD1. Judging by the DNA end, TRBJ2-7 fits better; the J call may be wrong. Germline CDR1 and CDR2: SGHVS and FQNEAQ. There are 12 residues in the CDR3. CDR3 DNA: TGTGCCAGCAGCGATGACAGGGACGAGCAGTACTTC. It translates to CASSDDRDEQYF.

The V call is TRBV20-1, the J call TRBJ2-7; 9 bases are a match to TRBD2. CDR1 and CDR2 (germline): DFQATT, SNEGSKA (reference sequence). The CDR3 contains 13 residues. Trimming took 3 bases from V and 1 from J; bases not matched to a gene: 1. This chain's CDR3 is CSARTSGSYEQYF. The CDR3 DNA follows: TGCAGTGCTAGGACTAGCGGATCCTACGAGCAGTACTTC.

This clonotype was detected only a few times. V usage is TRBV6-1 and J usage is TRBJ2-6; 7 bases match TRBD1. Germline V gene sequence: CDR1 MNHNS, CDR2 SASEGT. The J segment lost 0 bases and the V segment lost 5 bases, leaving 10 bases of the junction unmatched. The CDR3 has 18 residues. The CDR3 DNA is TGTGCCAGCAGTACAGACAGGGTAATCTCCTCTGGGGCCAACGTCCTGACTTTC. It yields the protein CASSTDRVISSGANVLTF.

The CDR3 coding sequence is TGTGCCAGCAGTCAACTACGGGAATACAATGAGCAGTTCTTC. This translates into CASSQLREYNEQFF. The chain carries TRBV28 and TRBJ2-1; TRBD2 is a possible D gene (5 bases). CDR1 and CDR2 (germline): MDHEN, SYDVKM. Trimming removed 5 bases from V and 4 bases from J, with 12 bases in between. The CDR3 runs 14 residues. The variable domain in full, with the rest retrieved from reference TRBV28 and TRBJ2-1, is DVKVTQSSRYLVKRTGEKVFLECVQDMDHENMFWYRQDPGLGLRLIYFSYDVKMKEKGDIPEGYSVSREKKERFSLILESASTNQTSMYLCASSQLREYNEQFFGPGTRLTVL.

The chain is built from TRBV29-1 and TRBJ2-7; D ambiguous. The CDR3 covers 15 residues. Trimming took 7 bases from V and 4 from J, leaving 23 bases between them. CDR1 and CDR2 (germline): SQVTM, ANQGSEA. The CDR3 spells CSASTLGSVGYEQYF. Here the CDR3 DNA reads TGCAGCGCCTCGACCCTCGGATCAGTGGGATACGAGCAGTACTTC.

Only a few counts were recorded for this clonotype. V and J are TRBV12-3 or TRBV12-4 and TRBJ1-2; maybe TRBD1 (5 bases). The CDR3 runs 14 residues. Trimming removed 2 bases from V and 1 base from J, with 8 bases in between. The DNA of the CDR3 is TGTGCCAGCAGTTTACGGCAGGGTAACTATGGCTACACCTTC. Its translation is CASSLRQGNYGYTF.

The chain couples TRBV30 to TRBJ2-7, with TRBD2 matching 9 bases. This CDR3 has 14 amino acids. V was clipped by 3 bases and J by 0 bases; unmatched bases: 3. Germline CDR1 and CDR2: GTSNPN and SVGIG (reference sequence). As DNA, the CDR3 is TGTGCCTGGAGGGTAGCGGGGGTCTCCTACGAGCAGTACTTC. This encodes CAWRVAGVSYEQYF.

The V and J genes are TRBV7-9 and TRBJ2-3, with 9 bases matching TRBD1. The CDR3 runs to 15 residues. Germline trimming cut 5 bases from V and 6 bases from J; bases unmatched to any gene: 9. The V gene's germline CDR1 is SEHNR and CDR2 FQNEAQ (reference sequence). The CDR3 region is CASSPGQGNMDTQYF. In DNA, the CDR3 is TGTGCCAGCAGCCCGGGACAGGGAAATATGGATACGCAGTATTTT.

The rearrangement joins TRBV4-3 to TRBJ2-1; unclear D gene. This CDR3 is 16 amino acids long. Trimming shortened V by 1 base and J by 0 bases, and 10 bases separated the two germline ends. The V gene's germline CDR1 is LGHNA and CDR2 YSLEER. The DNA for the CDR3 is TGCGCCAGCAGCCAAGTGGGGTTTAGCTCCTACAATGAGCAGTTCTTC. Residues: CASSQVGFSSYNEQFF.

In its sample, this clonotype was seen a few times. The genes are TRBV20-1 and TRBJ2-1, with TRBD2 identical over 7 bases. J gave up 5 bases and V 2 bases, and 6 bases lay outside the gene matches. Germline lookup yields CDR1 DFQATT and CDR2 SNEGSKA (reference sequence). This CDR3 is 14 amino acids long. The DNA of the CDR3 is TGCAGTGCTAGATTGCTAGCGGAGCACAATGAGCAGTTCTTC. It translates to CSARLLAEHNEQFF.

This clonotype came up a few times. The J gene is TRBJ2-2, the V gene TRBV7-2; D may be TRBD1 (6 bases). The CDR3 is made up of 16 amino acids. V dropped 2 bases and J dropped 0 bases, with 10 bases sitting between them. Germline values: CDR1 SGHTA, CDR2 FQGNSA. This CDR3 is CASSLYSGANTGELFF. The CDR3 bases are TGTGCCAGCAGCTTATATTCAGGGGCGAACACCGGGGAGCTGTTTTTT. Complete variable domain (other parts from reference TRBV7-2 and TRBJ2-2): GAGVSQSPSNKVTEKGKDVELRCDPISGHTALYWYRQSLGQGLEFLIYFQGNSAPDKSGLPSDRFSAERTGGSVSTLTIQRTQQEDSAVYLCASSLYSGANTGELFFGEGSRLTVL.

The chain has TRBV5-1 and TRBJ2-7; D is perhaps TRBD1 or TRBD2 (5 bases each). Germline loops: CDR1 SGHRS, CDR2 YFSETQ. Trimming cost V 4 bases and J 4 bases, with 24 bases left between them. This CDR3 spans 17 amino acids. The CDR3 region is CASSVGSLGEKRYEQYF. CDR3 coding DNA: TGCGCCAGCAGCGTAGGGTCACTAGGGGAGAAGAGGTACGAGCAGTACTTC. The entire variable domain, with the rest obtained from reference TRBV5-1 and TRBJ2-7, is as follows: KAGVTQTPRYLIKTRGQQVTLSCSPISGHRSVSWYQQTPGQGLQFLFEYFSETQRNKGNFPGRFSGRQFSNSRSEMNVSTLELGDSALYLCASSVGSLGEKRYEQYFGPGTRLTVT.

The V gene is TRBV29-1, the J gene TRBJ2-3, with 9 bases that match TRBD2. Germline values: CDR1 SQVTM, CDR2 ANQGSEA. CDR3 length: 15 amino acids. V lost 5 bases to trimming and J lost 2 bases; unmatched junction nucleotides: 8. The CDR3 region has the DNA TGCAGCGTTACAGTAGCGGGGGTGTACACAGATACGCAGTATTTT. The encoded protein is CSVTVAGVYTDTQYF.

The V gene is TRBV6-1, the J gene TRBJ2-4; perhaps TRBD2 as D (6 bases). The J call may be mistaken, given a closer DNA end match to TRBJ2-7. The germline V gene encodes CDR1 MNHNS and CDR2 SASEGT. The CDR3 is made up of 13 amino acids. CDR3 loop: CASSEAEGTEQYF. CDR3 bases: TGTGCCAGCAGTGAAGCGGAGGGAACCGAGCAGTACTTC.

The CDR3 reads CAISPGGSGANVLTF. The DNA for the CDR3 is TGTGCCATCAGCCCAGGGGGCTCTGGGGCCAACGTCCTGACTTTC. This chain uses TRBV10-3 with TRBJ2-6; TRBD1 matches at 7 bases. The V gene end was trimmed by 6 bases and the J gene end by 0 bases; junction bases not matched to a gene: 2. CDR1 and CDR2 from the germline V gene are ENHRY and SYGVKD. The CDR3 consists of 15 residues.

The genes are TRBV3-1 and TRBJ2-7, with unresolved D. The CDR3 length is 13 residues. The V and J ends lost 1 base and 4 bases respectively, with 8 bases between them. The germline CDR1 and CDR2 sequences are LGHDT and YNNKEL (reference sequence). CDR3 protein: CASSQGVTYEQYF. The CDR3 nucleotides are TGTGCCAGCAGCCAAGGAGTCACTTACGAGCAGTACTTC.

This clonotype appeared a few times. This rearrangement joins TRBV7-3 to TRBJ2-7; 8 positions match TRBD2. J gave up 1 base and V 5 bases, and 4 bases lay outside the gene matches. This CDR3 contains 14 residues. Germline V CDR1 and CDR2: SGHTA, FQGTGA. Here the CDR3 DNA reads TGTGCCAGCAGCCCCCAGCGGGGGTCCTACGAGCAGTACTTC. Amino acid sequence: CASSPQRGSYEQYF.